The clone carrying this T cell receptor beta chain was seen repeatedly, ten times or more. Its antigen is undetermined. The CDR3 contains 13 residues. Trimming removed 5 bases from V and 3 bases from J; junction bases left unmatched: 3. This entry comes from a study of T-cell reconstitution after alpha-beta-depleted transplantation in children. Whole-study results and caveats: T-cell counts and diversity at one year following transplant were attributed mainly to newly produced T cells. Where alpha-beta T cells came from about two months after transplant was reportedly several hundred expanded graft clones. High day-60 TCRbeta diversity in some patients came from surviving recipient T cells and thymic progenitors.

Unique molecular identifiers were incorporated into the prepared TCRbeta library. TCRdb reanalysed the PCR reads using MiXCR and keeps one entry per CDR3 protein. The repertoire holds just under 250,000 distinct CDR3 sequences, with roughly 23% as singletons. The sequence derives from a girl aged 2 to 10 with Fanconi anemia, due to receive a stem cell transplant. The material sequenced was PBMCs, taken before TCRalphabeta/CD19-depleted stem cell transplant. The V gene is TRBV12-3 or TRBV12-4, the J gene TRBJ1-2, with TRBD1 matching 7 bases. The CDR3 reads CASSTTGYYGYTF. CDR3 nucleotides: TGTGCCAGCAGTACGACAGGGTACTATGGCTACACCTTC.